This T cell receptor beta chain was recorded in a study of PD-1 blockade in classical Hodgkin lymphoma. Only in-frame clones appear in the TCRdb table, and some are missing; sequencing was by immunoSEQ multiplex PCR. The sample lists 35,000 to 40,000 clones, around 90% occurring once. Brentuximab vedotin exposure varied among the patients, all of whom had relapsed after autologous stem cell transplantation. Sample: peripheral blood mononuclear cells (PBMCs), taken before the second cycle of nivolumab. This clonotype was obtained from a human donor with classical Hodgkin lymphoma.

CDR3 coding DNA: TGTGCCAGCAGCTCGAACTCGGGGGGCTACACCTTC. Translation gives CASSSNSGGYTF. This sequence joins TRBV6-6 and TRBJ1-2, with no clear D. The germline gives CDR1 MNHNY, CDR2 SVGAGI (reference sequence). Trimming removed 6 bases at V and 8 bases at J, with 13 bases between. This CDR3 comprises 12 residues.